Each of the 27 T cell receptor beta chains below was sequenced from the same sample in a study of metastatic and nonmetastatic thyroid tumors. TCRdb re-called clones from the PCR reads using MiXCR. The top ten hold over 20% of the sample, which has around 15,000 clones, roughly 26% seen once. All patients were treatment-naive before thyroid surgery. Sequencing was done on a sample of tumor tissue. The receptors stem from a female donor with papillary thyroid cancer or a benign thyroid nodule (not recorded which). Some clones in this sample may be carry-over from other donors' samples.

In its sample, this clone ranks as medium-sized. The J gene is TRBJ2-7, the V gene TRBV20-1, with 9 bases identical to TRBD1. Germline CDR1 and CDR2: DFQATT and SNEGSKA (reference sequence). V lost 3 bases and J lost 3; bases outside the gene matches: 0. The CDR3 sequence is 12 residues long. Here the CDR3 reads CSARTGGYEQYF. CDR3 nucleotides: TGCAGTGCTAGGACAGGGGGCTACGAGCAGTACTTC.

This clone was picked up a small number of times. V usage is TRBV5-6 and J usage is TRBJ2-4, with 9 bases identical to TRBD2. With V trimmed by 3 bases and J by 2 bases, 15 bases remained unmatched. Germline values: CDR1 SGHDT, CDR2 YYEEEE. The CDR3 is made up of 19 amino acids. CDR3 loop: CASSWLLAGELGTKNIQYF. The DNA of the CDR3 is TGTGCCAGCAGCTGGCTATTAGCGGGAGAGTTAGGAACCAAAAACATTCAGTACTTC.

This clone was recorded a few times. This chain links TRBV6-1 with TRBJ2-5, with 8 bases matching TRBD2. The germline V gene has CDR1 MNHNS and CDR2 SASEGT. The ends lost 7 bases at V and 1 base at J; junction bases unmatched: 8. CDR3 size: 15 residues. CDR3 sequence reads: CASISKTSAQETQYF. The CDR3 coding sequence is TGTGCCAGCATTTCGAAGACTAGCGCCCAAGAGACCCAGTACTTC.

This clone was counted between two and nine times. A much larger clone differs from this one at a single base, so this may be a read error. The J gene is TRBJ2-7, the V gene TRBV9; D gene unclear. The CDR3 has 14 residues. Looked up from germline, CDR1 is SGDLS and CDR2 is YYNGEE. The CDR3 DNA is TGTGCCAGCAGCGTCTCAGCCAGCTCCTACGGGCAGTACTTC. Translation: CASSVSASSYGQYF.

This clone was recorded a few times. The CDR3 DNA reads as TGTGCCAGCAGCTTAAGACTAGACAACGAGCAGTACTTC. Translating gives CASSLRLDNEQYF. The chain is built from TRBV7-2 and TRBJ2-7; perhaps TRBD2 as D (6 bases). The CDR3 spans 13 residues. The V end lost 2 bases, the J end lost 5 bases, and 10 bases lay between the germline ends. From germline, CDR1 is SGHTA and CDR2 FQGNSA.

This clone was recorded at least ten times. V usage is TRBV12-3 or TRBV12-4 and J usage is TRBJ1-3; D is undetermined. The CDR3 runs 12 residues. The germline V and J ends were trimmed by 9 bases and 4 bases, with 10 bases remaining between them. The CDR3 DNA follows: TGTGCCAGTTGCACAGCAGGAAACACCATATATTTT. This encodes CASCTAGNTIYF.

Concerning this clone: The junction does not match germline at one end; this may be a read error. The chain is built from TRBV5-1 and TRBJ1-2; D may be TRBD1 (6 bases). This CDR3 is built from 14 residues. Per the germline V gene, CDR1 is SGHRS and CDR2 is YFSETQ. The DNA of the CDR3 is TGCGCCAGCAGCAGGGACATCCCTAACCATGGCTACACCTTC. Its translation is CASSRDIPNHGYTF.

This clone appeared many times. This may come from a read error, since a much larger clone is one base off. This same CDR3 is encoded by further DNA sequences in the sample. The J gene is TRBJ2-7, the V gene TRBV2; 7 nucleotides match TRBD1. The CDR3 extends over 14 amino acids. The ends lost 2 bases at V and 3 bases at J; junction bases unmatched: 4. Germline assignment: CDR1 SNHLY and CDR2 FYNNEI. The CDR3 loop is CASSEPRGYYEQYF. CDR3 DNA: TGTGCCAGCAGTGAACCCAGGGGGTACTACGAGCAGTACTTC.

V is TRBV28 and J is TRBJ1-1; no firm D call. The CDR3 runs 12 residues. Germline V gene sequence: CDR1 MDHEN, CDR2 SYDVKM. Trimming removed 6 bases at V and 8 bases at J, with 13 bases between. The CDR3 region has the DNA TGTGCCAGCAGGGCGGAGTTAGTGGAAGCTTTCTTT. Translating it yields CASRAELVEAFF.

This clone has more than one count but fewer than ten. The junction differs from germline at one of its ends, possibly a read error. The gene calls are TRBV7-3 and TRBJ1-1; D is undetermined. The CDR3 sequence is 13 residues long. Germline CDR1 and CDR2: SGHTA and FQGTGA. CDR3 coding DNA: TGTGCCAGCAACTTATACAGGAACACTGAAGCTTTCTTT. Translation: CASNLYRNTEAFF.

This clone occurred a few times. Germline and junction disagree at one end, which may indicate a read error. V usage is TRBV7-3 and J usage is TRBJ1-1; D is perhaps TRBD1 (5 bases). Per germline, CDR1 SGHTA and CDR2 FQGTGA. This CDR3 spans 13 amino acids. CDR3 in amino acids: CASSLYRNTESFF. As DNA, the CDR3 is TGTGCCAGCAGCTTATACAGGAACACTGAATCTTTCTTT.

By frequency in the sample, this clone is medium-sized. This sequence joins TRBV7-3 and TRBJ2-6, with TRBD2 matching over 9 bases. Germline V gives CDR1 SGHTA, CDR2 FQGTGA. CDR3 size: 18 residues. Trimming removed 5 bases from V and 0 bases from J; junction bases left unmatched: 8. The CDR3 reads CASSPQLAGSSGANVLTF. CDR3 sequence (DNA): TGTGCCAGCAGCCCGCAACTAGCGGGTAGCTCTGGGGCCAACGTCCTGACTTTC.

The chain joins TRBV20-1 to TRBJ2-7; 10 nucleotides line up with TRBD1. The CDR3 covers 15 residues. V dropped 6 bases and J dropped 4; count of bases not matched to a gene: 12. Germline V lookup: CDR1 DFQATT, CDR2 SNEGSKA (reference sequence). CDR3 DNA: TGCAGTGCCCGACTCGACAGGGGGCCTTTGTACGAGCAGTACTTC. It yields the protein CSARLDRGPLYEQYF.

Only a few counts were recorded for this clone. This likely comes from a read error, as the CDR3 has no conserved phenylalanine or tryptophan at its end. J is TRBJ2-7 and V is TRBV6-2 or TRBV6-3, with 11 bases fitting TRBD2. This CDR3 has 13 residues. V gave up 2 bases and J gave up 6 bases; unmatched junction bases: 0. Germline V gene lookup returns CDR1 MNHEY and CDR2 SVGEGT. Written as DNA, the CDR3 is TGTGCCAGCAGTTACACTAGCGGGAGCGAGCAGTACTCC. Residues: CASSYTSGSEQYS.

As for this clone: This may come from a read error, since a much larger clone is one base off. Additional DNA sequences in this sample encode the identical CDR3. V gene TRBV6-6 combines with J gene TRBJ2-2, with 7 bases fitting TRBD2. V lost 0 bases to trimming and J lost 6 bases; unmatched junction nucleotides: 4. CDR1 and CDR2 (germline): MNHNY, SVGAGI (reference sequence). The CDR3 has 15 amino acids. In nucleotides, the CDR3 is TGTGCCAGCAGTTACTCTGGACTAGAAGCCGGGGAGCTGTTTTTT. Its translation: CASSYSGLEAGELFF.

This rearrangement joins TRBV14 to TRBJ2-1; 9 nucleotides line up with TRBD2. Germline V gene sequence: CDR1 SGHDN, CDR2 FVKESK. The CDR3 is made up of 18 amino acids. Unmatched junction bases numbered 10, after V lost 4 bases and J lost 0 bases. CDR3 amino acids: CASSPSEREASSYNEQFF. The CDR3 DNA follows: TGTGCCAGCAGCCCCTCGGAGCGGGAGGCGAGCTCCTACAATGAGCAGTTCTTC.

The chain carries TRBV4-2 and TRBJ2-7; unclear D gene. Germline V gene sequence: CDR1 LGHNA, CDR2 YNFKEQ. The CDR3 covers 11 residues. Trimming shortened V by 1 base and J by 5 bases, and 3 bases separated the two germline ends. The CDR3 DNA sequence: TGTGCCAGCAGCCAAGCTCACGAGCAGTACTTC. It codes for CASSQAHEQYF.

This clone has more than one count but fewer than ten. CDR3 amino acids: CASSEVGRGRSYEQYF. The DNA for the CDR3 is TGTGCCAGCAGTGAAGTAGGCAGGGGACGTTCCTACGAGCAGTACTTC. The chain combines TRBV6-1 with TRBJ2-7, with a weak D call TRBD1 (6 bases). The germline V gene encodes CDR1 MNHNS and CDR2 SASEGT. V lost 1 base and J lost 1, with 14 bases in between. This CDR3 comprises 16 residues.

This clone turned up a few times. The junction departs from germline at one end; a sequencing error may be responsible. The rearrangement links TRBV12-3 or TRBV12-4 to TRBJ2-7; 8 bases map to TRBD1. CDR3 size: 13 residues. The CDR3 coding sequence is TGTGCCATCAGTTTGGGACAGGTGAACGAGCAGTACTTC. Residues: CAISLGQVNEQYF.

In its sample, this clone was seen many times. This clone may be a read error of a much larger clone one base away. It is likely a read error, because the conserved phenylalanine at the end of the CDR3 is missing. The V call is TRBV20-1, the J call TRBJ1-2, with no clear D. Per the germline V gene, CDR1 is DFQATT and CDR2 is SNEGSKA (reference sequence). The CDR3 totals 13 residues. V was trimmed by 6 bases and J by 5 bases, leaving 16 bases between them. CDR3 nucleotide sequence: TGCAGTGCCTTGGACCAACTTCCATATGGCTACACCCTC. This gives the protein CSALDQLPYGYTL.

This clone was seen at least ten times. The chain joins TRBV20-1 to TRBJ2-6; 8 bases map to TRBD1. V was pared by 4 bases and J by 0 bases, with 8 bases of the junction left unmatched. Germline CDR1 and CDR2: DFQATT and SNEGSKA (reference sequence). The CDR3 totals 17 residues. This CDR3 is CSANGQGRSSGANVLTF. The CDR3 bases are TGCAGTGCTAACGGACAGGGAAGAAGCTCTGGGGCCAACGTCCTGACTTTC.

This clone was observed a handful of times. The chain recombines TRBV19 with TRBJ1-5, with D maybe TRBD1 (5 bases). Germline values: CDR1 LNHDA, CDR2 SQIVND (reference sequence). There are 17 residues in the CDR3. V gave up 0 bases and J gave up 3 bases, with 15 bases separating them. The CDR3 loop reads CASSIDRSDSSNQPQHF. The CDR3 DNA reads TGTGCCAGTAGTATAGATCGGAGCGACAGCTCCAATCAGCCCCAGCATTTT.

Many counts were recorded for this clone. The genes are TRBV5-1 and TRBJ2-2; TRBD2 matches at 8 bases. Germline CDR1 reads SGHRS; CDR2 reads YFSETQ. The CDR3 loop spans 15 amino acids. V shed 2 bases and J 5 bases; nucleotides not matched to a gene: 5. The DNA of the CDR3 is TGCGCCAGCAGCTTCGGGACTAGTTTAACCGGGGAGCTGTTTTTT. Translation gives CASSFGTSLTGELFF.

CDR3 coding DNA: TGTGCCAGCAGTTTAGAGACAGGTGACTACGAGCAGTACTTC. Amino acids: CASSLETGDYEQYF. This chain uses TRBV27 with TRBJ2-7; a weak D match, TRBD1 (6 bases). This CDR3 has 14 residues. The germline gives CDR1 MNHEY, CDR2 SMNVEV (reference sequence). V was cut by 2 bases and J by 3 bases, with 11 bases left in between.

This clone was seen only a few times. The V call is TRBV7-2, the J call TRBJ1-1; maybe TRBD1 (5 bases). V gave up 7 bases and J gave up 7 bases, with 13 bases separating them. Germline V gene lookup returns CDR1 SGHTA and CDR2 FQGNSA. CDR3 length equals 12 residues. The CDR3 region is CASIIGTGEAFF. Here the CDR3 DNA reads TGTGCCAGCATCATCGGGACGGGTGAAGCTTTCTTT.

V usage is TRBV20-1 and J usage is TRBJ2-7, with 10 bases aligning to TRBD2. In germline, CDR1 is DFQATT, CDR2 SNEGSKA (reference sequence). The CDR3 length is 13 residues. Germline trimming cut 6 bases from V and 5 bases from J; bases unmatched to any gene: 7. The CDR3 loop reads CSAVGTSVNEQYF. The DNA for the CDR3 is TGCAGTGCAGTCGGGACTAGCGTAAACGAGCAGTACTTC.

The rearrangement joins TRBV18 to TRBJ2-5, with TRBD2 matching 12 bases. J was trimmed by 2 bases and V by 2 bases; bases with no gene match: 3. This CDR3 spans 16 amino acids. Germline V gene data show CDR1 as KGHSH and CDR2 as LQKENI. In DNA form, the CDR3 reads TGTGCCAGCTCACCAAGAGGACTAGCGGGGCAAGAGACCCAGTACTTC. Its translation: CASSPRGLAGQETQYF.